Described below is a single T cell receptor (beta chain) sequence and its context. Profiling relied on immunoSEQ multiplex PCR, and the TCRdb table lists in-frame clones only, not all of them. The sample includes around 140,000 clones, 75% to 85% of them seen just once. V lost 4 bases and J lost 7, with 14 bases in between. Germline V gene lookup returns CDR1 SGDLS and CDR2 YYNGEE. This CDR3 is 13 amino acids long. These data are taken from a study of blood T cell repertoires in COVID-19. V gene TRBV9 combines with J gene TRBJ1-2; D unclear. The receptor's source is a man in his sixties with active or convalescent COVID-19. The material sequenced was peripheral blood. The CDR3: CASSLPSTGGYTF. Written as DNA, the CDR3 is TGTGCCAGCAGCCTACCGTCAACGGGTGGCTACACCTTC.